The rows below give T cell receptor beta chains drawn from one sample of a study of blood T cell repertoires in COVID-19. Data came from immunoSEQ multiplex PCR; TCRdb stores just in-frame clones and leaves some out. The repertoire has 40,000 to 55,000 clones, 89% of them found once; the top ten carry less than 2.5%. Sequencing used peripheral blood. The receptors come from a human donor in a cohort sampled during active COVID-19. Each CDR3 is given with its conserved first and last residue. The D gene is left open where the match is weak. Clone size appears in some rows only: once, few, many, or a class for an expanded clone.

j_call,v_call,d_call,clone_size,cdr3_nt,cdr3_aa
TRBJ2-1,TRBV10-3,TRBD2,-,TGTGCCATCAGTGAGCTGGCGGGAGGTATCAATGAGCAGTTCTTC,CAISELAGGINEQFF
TRBJ1-5,TRBV19,-,-,TGTGCCAGTAGTAGAGTACAGGGAAGCCTCAATCAGCCCCAGCATTTT,CASSRVQGSLNQPQHF
TRBJ2-7,TRBV7-2,TRBD2,-,TGTGCCAGCAGCTTAGGTAGCGGGAGTGGTGAGCAGTACTTC,CASSLGSGSGEQYF
TRBJ2-5,TRBV7-8,TRBD2,-,TGTGCCAGCAGCTTAGCGTATCTGCTAGCGGGGGGTTCTGAGACCCAGTACTTC,CASSLAYLLAGGSETQYF
TRBJ2-5,TRBV6-2/TRBV6-3,TRBD2,-,TGTGCCAGCGGTTGGCGGGGGGGCTGGGAGACCCAGTACTTC,CASGWRGGWETQYF
TRBJ1-6,TRBV25-1,-,-,TGTGCCAGCAGTCGGGACGCGGGATCACCCCTCCACTTT,CASSRDAGSPLHF
TRBJ2-5,TRBV27,-,-,TGTGCCAGCAGTGAACTCCAGGGGGGCCTGAGGGAGACCCAGTACTTC,CASSELQGGLRETQYF
TRBJ2-7,TRBV7-2,-,-,TGTGCCAGCAGCTTAGTCAGCGGGCACGCCTACGAGCAGTACTTC,CASSLVSGHAYEQYF
TRBJ1-5,TRBV6-2/TRBV6-3,-,-,TGTGCCAGCAGTTACTCAGGACGGGCGGGTCAGCCCCAGCATTTT,CASSYSGRAGQPQHF
TRBJ1-1,TRBV7-3,-,-,TGTGCCAGCAGCTTAACGTCGGTCACTGAAGCTTTCTTT,CASSLTSVTEAFF
TRBJ1-2,TRBV5-4,-,-,TGTGCCAGCAGCTTGGAATCAGGCCGAATCAACTATGGCTACACCTTC,CASSLESGRINYGYTF
TRBJ2-2,TRBV6-5,-,-,TGTGCCAGCAGTTATTTGGGGCCCGGGGAGCTGTTTTTT,CASSYLGPGELFF
TRBJ1-2,TRBV9,TRBD1,-,TGTGCCAGCAGCGTAGTCCCCGGGACAGGGATGGGCTACACCTTC,CASSVVPGTGMGYTF
TRBJ2-6,TRBV7-3,-,-,TGTGCCAGCAGCTTAACTAGGGAGGTCTCTGGGGCCAACGTCCTGACTTTC,CASSLTREVSGANVLTF
TRBJ1-1,TRBV28,-,-,TGTGCCAGCAGTTTACGACAGGAGAACACTGAAGCTTTCTTT,CASSLRQENTEAFF
TRBJ1-4,TRBV6-5,TRBD1,-,TGTGCCAGCAGTTCGGACAGGGGGCAGGGTGAAAAACTGTTTTTT,CASSSDRGQGEKLFF
TRBJ1-4,TRBV30,TRBD1,-,TGTGCCTGGAGTGACAGGGGGCTTTTTGAGGGGAGTGAAAAACTGTTTTTT,CAWSDRGLFEGSEKLFF
TRBJ2-7,TRBV19,-,-,TGTGCCAGTAGTATGCGACAGGGACTCTACGAGCAGTACTTC,CASSMRQGLYEQYF
TRBJ2-4,TRBV18,-,-,TGTGCCAGCTCACCGGCGGGACAGCCGCTAGCCAAAAACATTCAGTACTTC,CASSPAGQPLAKNIQYF
TRBJ1-5,TRBV2,TRBD1,-,TGTGCCAGCACCGGGACAGTGGGGCAGCCCCAGCATTTT,CASTGTVGQPQHF
TRBJ1-4,TRBV4-3,TRBD1,-,TGCGCCAGCAGCCCCGGGACAGGGGCCCGTCTGAGGGGCAATGAAAAACTGTTTTTT,CASSPGTGARLRGNEKLFF
TRBJ2-1,TRBV4-2,TRBD2,once,TGTGCCAGCAGCCAAGATTGGATAGCGGGGGGCCTAAATACCTACAATGAGCAGTTCTTC,CASSQDWIAGGLNTYNEQFF
TRBJ2-7,TRBV4-2,TRBD2,-,TGTGCCAGCAGCCAAGGTACTAGCGGAGAATACGAGCAGTACTTC,CASSQGTSGEYEQYF
TRBJ2-1,TRBV6-2/TRBV6-3,TRBD2,-,TGTGCCAGCAGTACCCAACTAGCGGGAGGGCCGGGGCGAAGCAATGAGCAGTTCTTC,CASSTQLAGGPGRSNEQFF
TRBJ2-3,TRBV11-1,TRBD2,once,TGTGCCAGCAGCCCGGGAGGGCCTAGCACAGATACGCAGTATTTT,CASSPGGPSTDTQYF
TRBJ2-7,TRBV7-2,TRBD2,-,TGTGCCAGCAGCTTAGAAGCTAGCGGGAGGTACGAGCAGTACTTC,CASSLEASGRYEQYF
TRBJ1-3,TRBV7-9,TRBD1,-,TGTGCCAGCAGCGCAGGGGGCAGTGGGTCTGGAAACACCATATATTTT,CASSAGGSGSGNTIYF
TRBJ2-3,TRBV7-2,TRBD2,-,TGTGCCAGCAGAGACCTAGCGGGGTACACAGATACGCAGTATTTT,CASRDLAGYTDTQYF
TRBJ2-1,TRBV4-3,-,-,TGCGCCAGCAGCCAAGAAGACCAGGCCTATATCCATGAGCAGTTCTTC,CASSQEDQAYIHEQFF
TRBJ2-3,TRBV5-4,TRBD2,-,TGTGCCAGCAGTCAACAGCGGGAGGGGCGAGATACGCAGTATTTT,CASSQQREGRDTQYF
TRBJ2-7,TRBV5-6,TRBD1,-,TGTGCCAGCAGCATGGGACAGTTGGCGCAGTACTTC,CASSMGQLAQYF
TRBJ2-4,TRBV2,-,-,TGTGCCAGCAACCCCAGTAGGGGGGCCAAAAACATTCAGTACTTC,CASNPSRGAKNIQYF
TRBJ2-7,TRBV4-1,TRBD1,-,TGCGCCAGCAGCCAAGAAGCGGGACAGGGGGCCTACGAGCAGTACTTC,CASSQEAGQGAYEQYF
TRBJ1-1,TRBV12-5,-,-,TGTGCTAGTGGTTTAGAGCCGTCATCTGAAGCTTTCTTT,CASGLEPSSEAFF
TRBJ2-1,TRBV5-1,-,once,TGCGCCAGCAGCTCGGACAGCACCCAGTTCTTC,CASSSDSTQFF
TRBJ2-7,TRBV11-2,TRBD2,-,TGTGCCAGCAGCCCAACCGGGACTAGCGGGAACTACCGGGAGCAGTACTTC,CASSPTGTSGNYREQYF
TRBJ2-1,TRBV9,-,-,TGTGCCAGCAGCGTAGCGGTCTATACCTCCTACAATGAGCAGTTCTTC,CASSVAVYTSYNEQFF
TRBJ2-5,TRBV19,-,-,TGTGCCAGTAGTGTACGCCCCACGTCGGGAGAGACCCAGTACTTC,CASSVRPTSGETQYF
TRBJ2-7,TRBV5-1,TRBD2,-,TGCGCCAGCAGCGTCCTCGCGGGAGGTGCTCCCTACGAGCAGTACTTC,CASSVLAGGAPYEQYF